Listed below are T cell receptor beta chains from one sample, sequenced in a study of T-cell memory formation after mild COVID-19. TCRdb reprocessed the 5' RACE reads with MiXCR, giving one entry per CDR3 protein. Among about 130,000 distinct CDR3 sequences listed, roughly 6% were seen once. The source material was PBMCs or a T cell subset sorted from them (not recorded which). The receptors were sampled from an adult woman who had mild COVID-19 (a few samples of this study predate the infection). Cell type and time point are not known. The CDR3 runs from the conserved cysteine through the conserved F or W. A D gene is named only where the DNA matches it firmly. A clone size is listed for some rows: how often the clone was seen (once, few, many), or a class if it is expanded.

cdr3_length: 13; j_call: TRBJ1-5; v_call: TRBV29-1; d_call: -; clone_size: many; cdr3_nt: TGCAGCGTTCTGGGTTTCCCTAACGGGCCCCAGCATTTT; cdr3_aa: CSVLGFPNGPQHF
cdr3_length: 17; j_call: TRBJ2-3; v_call: TRBV5-1; d_call: -; clone_size: many; cdr3_nt: TGCGCCAGCAGCTCTCGGTATGGTCGGGGAAGCACAGATACGCAGTATTTT; cdr3_aa: CASSSRYGRGSTDTQYF
cdr3_length: 16; j_call: TRBJ2-7; v_call: TRBV5-6; d_call: TRBD1; clone_size: -; cdr3_nt: TGTGCCAGCAGCTTGGGAGGCCCGACAGGGGGCTACGAGCAGTACTTC; cdr3_aa: CASSLGGPTGGYEQYF
cdr3_length: 17; j_call: TRBJ2-7; v_call: TRBV10-2; d_call: TRBD1; clone_size: many; cdr3_nt: TGCGCCAGCAGTGAGAGGGGAGTGGACAGGGGAATCCACGAGCAGTACTTC; cdr3_aa: CASSERGVDRGIHEQYF
cdr3_length: 15; j_call: TRBJ1-2; v_call: TRBV5-8; d_call: TRBD1; clone_size: few; cdr3_nt: TGTGCCAGCAGCTTGGCCTCGACAGGGGCCCGGGACTACACCTTC; cdr3_aa: CASSLASTGARDYTF
cdr3_length: 12; j_call: TRBJ1-6; v_call: TRBV7-9; d_call: -; clone_size: few; cdr3_nt: TGTGCCAGCAGCTGGCTGGATTCACCCCTCCACTTT; cdr3_aa: CASSWLDSPLHF
cdr3_length: 14; j_call: TRBJ2-1; v_call: TRBV7-9; d_call: TRBD1; clone_size: -; cdr3_nt: TGTGCCAGCACATTCGGGACAGGGGCCAATGAGCAGTTCTTC; cdr3_aa: CASTFGTGANEQFF
cdr3_length: 15; j_call: TRBJ2-7; v_call: TRBV6-5; d_call: -; clone_size: few; cdr3_nt: TGTGCCAGCAGTTACTCAGGGACCAGCTCCTACGAGCAGTACTTC; cdr3_aa: CASSYSGTSSYEQYF
cdr3_length: 11; j_call: TRBJ2-7; v_call: TRBV6-5; d_call: -; clone_size: few; cdr3_nt: TGTGCCAGCAGTTACAGGGCCGAGCAGTACTTC; cdr3_aa: CASSYRAEQYF
cdr3_length: 16; j_call: TRBJ2-7; v_call: TRBV5-1; d_call: TRBD1; clone_size: -; cdr3_nt: TGCGCCAGCAGCCGTCAGACAGGGTCTAGCTCCTACGAGCAGTACTTC; cdr3_aa: CASSRQTGSSSYEQYF